Listed below are T cell receptor beta chains from one sample, sequenced in a study of cytomegalovirus exposure and HLA in healthy donors. Assay: immunoSEQ multiplex PCR; the TCRdb copy retains only in-frame clones and omits some. Of 150,000 to 200,000 clones in the sample, just under 80% were seen once. Sample: PBMCs. The source is a man aged 18 to 29 in good health and CMV-seropositive. Each CDR3 is given with its conserved first and last residue. D genes are given only for firm matches. Only some rows state a clone size, as once, few, many or a class for expanded clones.

v_call: TRBV5-5; clone_size: .; j_call: TRBJ1-5; d_call: .; cdr3_nt: TGTGCCAGCAGCTTCTTTTTGGACTCCCAGGTTGAGCCCCAGCATTTT; cdr3_aa: CASSFFLDSQVEPQHF
v_call: TRBV5-1; clone_size: .; j_call: TRBJ2-5; d_call: .; cdr3_nt: TGCGCCAGCAGCCCAATGGGCAGGGAAGAGACCCAGTACTTC; cdr3_aa: CASSPMGREETQYF
v_call: TRBV6-6; clone_size: .; j_call: TRBJ1-1; d_call: TRBD1; cdr3_nt: TGTGCCAGCACGACAGGGGGCGAAACTGAAGCTTTCTTT; cdr3_aa: CASTTGGETEAFF
v_call: TRBV10-2; clone_size: .; j_call: TRBJ1-5; d_call: TRBD1; cdr3_nt: TGCGCCACTCCGCCAGGGGACAGCCGCAATCAGCCCCAGCATTTT; cdr3_aa: CATPPGDSRNQPQHF
v_call: TRBV29-1; clone_size: .; j_call: TRBJ1-2; d_call: TRBD1; cdr3_nt: TGCAGCGTTGAAGAGGGAGGACAGGGTACCAACTATGGCTACACCTTC; cdr3_aa: CSVEEGGQGTNYGYTF
v_call: TRBV2; clone_size: once; j_call: TRBJ1-2; d_call: .; cdr3_nt: TGTGCCAGCAGGGCCGGACAGAACTATGGCTACACCTTC; cdr3_aa: CASRAGQNYGYTF
v_call: TRBV5-1; clone_size: .; j_call: TRBJ2-7; d_call: .; cdr3_nt: TGCGCCAGCAGCCCCCGACAGAGTACCTACGAGCAGTACTTC; cdr3_aa: CASSPRQSTYEQYF
v_call: TRBV9; clone_size: .; j_call: TRBJ2-1; d_call: TRBD2; cdr3_nt: TGTGCCAGCAGCTTGACTAGCGGGAGAGGCGGGTCCTACAATGAGCAGTTCTTC; cdr3_aa: CASSLTSGRGGSYNEQFF
v_call: TRBV9; clone_size: .; j_call: TRBJ2-1; d_call: TRBD1; cdr3_nt: TGTGCCAGCAGTTCCGGGACAGGGTTTAGCGATGAGCAGTTCTTC; cdr3_aa: CASSSGTGFSDEQFF
v_call: TRBV6-4; clone_size: few; j_call: TRBJ2-5; d_call: TRBD1; cdr3_nt: TGTGCCAGCAGTGAAGGACAGGGGGGTCAGGAGACCCAGTACTTC; cdr3_aa: CASSEGQGGQETQYF
v_call: TRBV28; clone_size: few; j_call: TRBJ2-3; d_call: TRBD1; cdr3_nt: TGTGCCAGCAGTTCCCGGACAGGGACAGATACGCAGTATTTT; cdr3_aa: CASSSRTGTDTQYF
v_call: TRBV2; clone_size: .; j_call: TRBJ1-4; d_call: .; cdr3_nt: TGTGCCAGCACGAACGTCGGACTTTATAATGAAAAACTGTTTTTT; cdr3_aa: CASTNVGLYNEKLFF
v_call: TRBV5-1; clone_size: .; j_call: TRBJ2-2; d_call: TRBD2; cdr3_nt: TGCGCCAGCAGCTTAGGGACTATTAACACCGGGGAGCTGTTTTTT; cdr3_aa: CASSLGTINTGELFF
v_call: TRBV29-1; clone_size: .; j_call: TRBJ2-7; d_call: TRBD1; cdr3_nt: TGCAGCGTTTTGGGACAGGGTCCCTACGAGCAGTACTTC; cdr3_aa: CSVLGQGPYEQYF
v_call: TRBV29-1; clone_size: once; j_call: TRBJ1-3; d_call: .; cdr3_nt: TGCAGCGTTGGCGACTTAAACACCATATATTTT; cdr3_aa: CSVGDLNTIYF
v_call: TRBV7-2; clone_size: .; j_call: TRBJ1-1; d_call: .; cdr3_nt: TGTGCCAGCAGCTCCCTTTCGTACACCGAAGCTTTCTTT; cdr3_aa: CASSSLSYTEAFF
v_call: TRBV19; clone_size: .; j_call: TRBJ1-1; d_call: TRBD1; cdr3_nt: TGTGCCAGTAGTATGACAGGGGTGAACACTGAAGCTTTCTTT; cdr3_aa: CASSMTGVNTEAFF
v_call: TRBV5-1; clone_size: .; j_call: TRBJ2-1; d_call: TRBD2; cdr3_nt: TGCGCCAGCACGGGACTAGTGGGGAAGAATGAGCAGTTCTTC; cdr3_aa: CASTGLVGKNEQFF
v_call: TRBV5-6; clone_size: once; j_call: TRBJ2-7; d_call: TRBD1; cdr3_nt: TGTGCCAGCAGCCCCGGGACAGGGGGCTACGAGCAGTACTTC; cdr3_aa: CASSPGTGGYEQYF
v_call: TRBV4-2; clone_size: .; j_call: TRBJ2-5; d_call: TRBD2; cdr3_nt: TGTGCCAGCAGCCAAGGTCGGGGGGGCGAGACCCAGTACTTC; cdr3_aa: CASSQGRGGETQYF
v_call: TRBV7-6; clone_size: .; j_call: TRBJ2-3; d_call: .; cdr3_nt: TGTGCCAGCAGCTTAGTTAGCGGCCCCTCCCGGGGTGCAGATACGCAGTATTTT; cdr3_aa: CASSLVSGPSRGADTQYF
v_call: TRBV9; clone_size: .; j_call: TRBJ2-3; d_call: .; cdr3_nt: TGTGCCAGCAACCGAAAGTGGGGGGGCACAGATACGCAGTATTTT; cdr3_aa: CASNRKWGGTDTQYF
v_call: TRBV10-3; clone_size: .; j_call: TRBJ1-1; d_call: .; cdr3_nt: TGTGCCATCAGTGAGTCGAAGGGGACTTACAACACTGAAGCTTTCTTT; cdr3_aa: CAISESKGTYNTEAFF
v_call: TRBV30; clone_size: .; j_call: TRBJ2-7; d_call: TRBD2; cdr3_nt: TGTGCCTGGGGTGGGGGACTATCGAGCTCCTACGAGCAGTACTTC; cdr3_aa: CAWGGGLSSSYEQYF
v_call: TRBV5-6; clone_size: .; j_call: TRBJ1-3; d_call: TRBD1; cdr3_nt: TGTGCCAGCAGCTTTGGAACAGGGGCGTCCGGAAACACCATATATTTT; cdr3_aa: CASSFGTGASGNTIYF
v_call: TRBV4-3; clone_size: .; j_call: TRBJ2-4; d_call: TRBD1; cdr3_nt: TGCGCCAGCAGCCAACATTCAGGGGGTAGTGCCAAAAACATTCAGTACTTC; cdr3_aa: CASSQHSGGSAKNIQYF
v_call: TRBV27; clone_size: .; j_call: TRBJ2-1; d_call: .; cdr3_nt: TGTGCCAGCAGTTTCGGGATGAATGAGCAGTTCTTC; cdr3_aa: CASSFGMNEQFF
v_call: TRBV28; clone_size: .; j_call: TRBJ2-3; d_call: .; cdr3_nt: TGTGCCAGCAGTTTTTTAGGGAGTGACACAGATACGCAGTATTTT; cdr3_aa: CASSFLGSDTDTQYF
v_call: TRBV7-9; clone_size: .; j_call: TRBJ1-5; d_call: .; cdr3_nt: TGTGCCAGCAGCCCCGGTTTTGAAGGCGGGTCTCGGGGCAATCAGCCCCAGCATTTT; cdr3_aa: CASSPGFEGGSRGNQPQHF
v_call: TRBV5-1; clone_size: .; j_call: TRBJ2-3; d_call: TRBD2; cdr3_nt: TGCGCCAGCAGCTTGGGACTAGCGGGGGGCACAGATACGCAGTATTTT; cdr3_aa: CASSLGLAGGTDTQYF
v_call: TRBV5-1; clone_size: .; j_call: TRBJ1-4; d_call: TRBD1; cdr3_nt: TGCGCCAGCAGCTTCGAATTGAGGACAGGAAGTGAGGAACTGTTTTTT; cdr3_aa: CASSFELRTGSEELFF
v_call: TRBV2; clone_size: .; j_call: TRBJ1-3; d_call: .; cdr3_nt: TGTGCCAGCCCCTCGAGCAGGGCTGGAAACACCATATATTTT; cdr3_aa: CASPSSRAGNTIYF
v_call: TRBV7-6; clone_size: .; j_call: TRBJ2-7; d_call: TRBD1; cdr3_nt: TGTGCCAGCAGCTTAGGGACAGGGAGCTACGAGCAGTACTTC; cdr3_aa: CASSLGTGSYEQYF
v_call: TRBV7-8; clone_size: few; j_call: TRBJ1-1; d_call: .; cdr3_nt: TGTGCCAGCAGCCCAGACAGTAGTGGAACTGAAGCTTTCTTT; cdr3_aa: CASSPDSSGTEAFF
v_call: TRBV30; clone_size: once; j_call: TRBJ1-3; d_call: .; cdr3_nt: TGTGCCTGGGGAGACTCTGGAAACACCATATATTTT; cdr3_aa: CAWGDSGNTIYF
v_call: TRBV18; clone_size: .; j_call: TRBJ2-7; d_call: TRBD2; cdr3_nt: TGTGCCAGCTCCCCCAGGACTAGGCAACCGTACGAGCAGTACTTC; cdr3_aa: CASSPRTRQPYEQYF
v_call: TRBV28; clone_size: .; j_call: TRBJ1-2; d_call: TRBD1; cdr3_nt: TGTGCCAGCAGAGAGCCGTTAGGGACAGGGACGTCGTATGGCTACACCTTC; cdr3_aa: CASREPLGTGTSYGYTF
v_call: TRBV27; clone_size: .; j_call: TRBJ2-2; d_call: TRBD2; cdr3_nt: TGTGCCAGCAGTTTACTTGTTAGCGGGAGGGCCGCCGGGGAGCTGTTTTTT; cdr3_aa: CASSLLVSGRAAGELFF
v_call: TRBV13; clone_size: few; j_call: TRBJ2-1; d_call: TRBD2; cdr3_nt: TGTGCCAGCAGCTATAGGACTAGCGGGTACAATGAGCAGTTCTTC; cdr3_aa: CASSYRTSGYNEQFF
v_call: TRBV29-1; clone_size: .; j_call: TRBJ2-7; d_call: .; cdr3_nt: TGCAGCGTTGCGGGGGGCCAGTTTTCCCCTTACGAGCAGTACTTC; cdr3_aa: CSVAGGQFSPYEQYF
v_call: TRBV4-3; clone_size: .; j_call: TRBJ2-1; d_call: TRBD1; cdr3_nt: TGCGCCAGCAGCCAAGATCAGGGGGAGAGTGAGCAGTTCTTC; cdr3_aa: CASSQDQGESEQFF
v_call: TRBV2; clone_size: .; j_call: TRBJ2-6; d_call: .; cdr3_nt: TGTGCCAGCACCCTAGAGGGGGCTGGGGCCAACGTCCTGACTTTC; cdr3_aa: CASTLEGAGANVLTF
v_call: TRBV27; clone_size: .; j_call: TRBJ2-3; d_call: TRBD2; cdr3_nt: TGTGCCAGCAGTTTTAGCGGGAGGGCCACAGATACGCAGTATTTT; cdr3_aa: CASSFSGRATDTQYF
v_call: TRBV15; clone_size: .; j_call: TRBJ2-7; d_call: TRBD1; cdr3_nt: TGTGCCACCAGCAGAGTGCCGGGACAGAAAGTTTACGAGCAGTACTTC; cdr3_aa: CATSRVPGQKVYEQYF
v_call: TRBV27; clone_size: .; j_call: TRBJ2-7; d_call: .; cdr3_nt: TGTGCCAGCAGTTTCGTGCCGAGCTCCTACGAGCAGTACTTC; cdr3_aa: CASSFVPSSYEQYF
v_call: TRBV6-5; clone_size: .; j_call: TRBJ2-7; d_call: .; cdr3_nt: TGTGCCAGCAGTTATGGGGGGATCCACGAGCAGTACTTC; cdr3_aa: CASSYGGIHEQYF
v_call: TRBV9; clone_size: .; j_call: TRBJ2-1; d_call: TRBD2; cdr3_nt: TGTGCCAGCAGCAACGGGGGGGCCCTCAATGAGCAGTTCTTC; cdr3_aa: CASSNGGALNEQFF
v_call: TRBV29-1; clone_size: few; j_call: TRBJ2-7; d_call: TRBD1; cdr3_nt: TGCAGCGTTGTAACCCCGGGACAGCGATACGAGCAGTACTTC; cdr3_aa: CSVVTPGQRYEQYF
v_call: TRBV9; clone_size: few; j_call: TRBJ1-1; d_call: .; cdr3_nt: TGTGCCAGCAGCGTTGACGGACTTTCGGGCACTGAAGCTTTCTTT; cdr3_aa: CASSVDGLSGTEAFF